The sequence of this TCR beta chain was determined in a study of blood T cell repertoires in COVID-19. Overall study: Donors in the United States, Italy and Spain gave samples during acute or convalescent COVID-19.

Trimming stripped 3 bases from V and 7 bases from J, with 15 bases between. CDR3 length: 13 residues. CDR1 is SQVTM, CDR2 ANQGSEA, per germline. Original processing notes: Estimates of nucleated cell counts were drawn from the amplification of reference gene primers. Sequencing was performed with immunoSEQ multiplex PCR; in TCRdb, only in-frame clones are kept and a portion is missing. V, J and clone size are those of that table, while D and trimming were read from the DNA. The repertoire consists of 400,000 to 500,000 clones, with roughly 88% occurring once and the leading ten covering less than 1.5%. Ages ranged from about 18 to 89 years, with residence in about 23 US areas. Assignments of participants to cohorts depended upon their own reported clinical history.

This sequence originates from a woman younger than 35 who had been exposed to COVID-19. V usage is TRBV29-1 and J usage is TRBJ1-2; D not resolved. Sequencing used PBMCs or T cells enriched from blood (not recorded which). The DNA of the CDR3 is TGCAGCGTTGAGAACACAAACAGAGCTGGCTACACCTTC. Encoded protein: CSVENTNRAGYTF.